The 16 T cell receptor beta chains below come from one sample, sequenced in a study of Tregs in tolerant kidney transplant recipients. Repertoires were generated with immunoSEQ multiplex PCR, while TCRdb's copy carries only in-frame clones and drops some. The repertoire includes about 240,000 clones, about 80% of them detected once, and less than 0.75% sits in the top ten. Sample: CD4+ T cells from blood. The source of these receptors is a human donor in good health.

J is TRBJ2-5 and V is TRBV9; D might be TRBD1 (6 bases). From germline, CDR1 is SGDLS and CDR2 YYNGEE. V gave up 4 bases and J gave up 0 bases, with 10 bases separating them. The CDR3 runs to 14 residues. CDR3 loop: CASSFRDNQETQYF. Written as DNA, the CDR3 is TGTGCCAGCAGCTTCCGGGACAACCAAGAGACCCAGTACTTC.

The chain recombines TRBV19 with TRBJ2-5; D is unclear. The CDR3 totals 11 residues. Germline V gene sequence: CDR1 LNHDA, CDR2 SQIVND (reference sequence). V lost 5 bases, J lost 2 bases, and 3 bases lay in between. The CDR3 nucleotides read TGTGCCAGTAGTGTTCAAGAGACCCAGTACTTC. Amino acids: CASSVQETQYF.

The J gene is TRBJ2-4, the V gene TRBV27; possibly TRBD1 or TRBD2 for D (6 bases each). V lost 8 bases and J lost 0, with 20 bases in between. Germline V gene sequence: CDR1 MNHEY, CDR2 SMNVEV (reference sequence). CDR3 length: 17 residues. For the CDR3, the DNA is TGTGCCAGCCACTCCCTGGGGGGCGGAGAAGCCAAAAACATTCAGTACTTC. As protein: CASHSLGGGEAKNIQYF.

The chain joins TRBV18 to TRBJ1-1; D uncertain. Trimming shortened V by 1 base and J by 5 bases, and 11 bases separated the two germline ends. Per the germline V gene, CDR1 is KGHSH and CDR2 is LQKENI. This CDR3 has 14 residues. The CDR3 sequence is CASSPRSGETEAFF. CDR3 bases: TGTGCCAGCTCACCACGTAGCGGGGAAACTGAAGCTTTCTTT.

This chain's CDR3 is CASSRQRNTEAFF. In DNA form, the CDR3 reads TGCGCCAGCAGCCGACAGAGGAACACTGAAGCTTTCTTT. The gene calls are TRBV4-3 and TRBJ1-1; D perhaps matches TRBD1 (5 bases). From germline, CDR1 is LGHNA and CDR2 YSLEER. The CDR3 is 13 residues long. V dropped 4 bases and J dropped 1 base, with 7 bases sitting between them.

This clone was detected only a few times. The chain carries TRBV6-4 and TRBJ1-2; D uncertain. In germline, CDR1 is MRHNA, CDR2 SNTAGT. The CDR3 is 15 residues long. Trimming took off 0 bases at V and 8 bases at J, with 16 bases between the two ends. The CDR3 sequence: CASSDSASPQRGYTF. As DNA, the CDR3 is TGTGCCAGCAGTGACTCGGCCAGCCCCCAGAGGGGCTACACCTTC.

J is TRBJ2-3 and V is TRBV6-5; no reliable D call. Trimming removed 7 bases from V and 2 bases from J, with 16 bases in between. Germline V CDR1 and CDR2: MNHEY, SVGAGI. The CDR3 spans 15 residues. For the CDR3, the DNA is TGTGCCAGCATCAAAGGGTCGCGGTTCACAGATACGCAGTATTTT. Translated: CASIKGSRFTDTQYF.

V usage is TRBV27 and J usage is TRBJ2-3; D is possibly TRBD2 (6 bases). V lost 3 bases and J 3 bases, leaving 10 bases between the germline ends. Germline CDR1 and CDR2: MNHEY and SMNVEV (reference sequence). The CDR3 covers 14 residues. Here the CDR3 DNA reads TGTGCCAGCAGTTTTGGCGGGGTTACAGATACGCAGTATTTT. Its protein product is CASSFGGVTDTQYF.

The gene calls are TRBV7-9 and TRBJ1-2; 8 bases are a match to TRBD1. Per germline, CDR1 SEHNR and CDR2 FQNEAQ (reference sequence). There are 16 residues in the CDR3. Unmatched junction bases numbered 16, after V lost 5 bases and J lost 8 bases. The CDR3 protein is CASSPVLQGALGGYTF. The CDR3 nucleotides are TGTGCCAGCAGCCCGGTCCTCCAGGGGGCCCTAGGGGGCTACACCTTC.

This clone appeared a few times. V and J are TRBV30 and TRBJ2-5; D possibly corresponds to TRBD2 (6 bases). There are 14 residues in the CDR3. Germline V gene lookup returns CDR1 GTSNPN and CDR2 SVGIG (reference sequence). V was shortened by 0 bases and J by 5 bases, with 13 bases between the two germline ends. The CDR3 region has the DNA TGTGCCTGGAGTGTAGGCGGGGCGGAGGAGACCCAGTACTTC. This translates into CAWSVGGAEETQYF.

This chain uses TRBV2 with TRBJ1-3; unclear D gene. V lost 6 bases, J lost 0 bases, and 15 bases lay in between. The CDR3 contains 16 residues. Germline CDR1 is SNHLY and CDR2 is FYNNEI. The CDR3 is CASSGGSSHSGNTIYF. The CDR3 bases are TGTGCCAGCAGCGGAGGTAGTTCCCACTCTGGAAACACCATATATTTT. The full variable domain, rest sourced from reference TRBV2 and TRBJ1-3, is EPEVTQTPSHQVTQMGQEVILRCVPISNHLYFYWYRQILGQKVEFLVSFYNNEISEKSEIFDDQFSVERPDGSNFTLKIRSTKLEDSAMYFCASSGGSSHSGNTIYFGEGSWLTVV.

This clone appeared a single time. At one of its ends the junction is not consistent with the germline gene, which may arise from a read error. The rearrangement uses TRBV11-2 and TRBJ2-2; D not resolved. The CDR3 totals 16 residues. CDR1 and CDR2 (germline): SGHAT, FQNNGV. CDR3 residues: CASSLARWSNPGELFF. DNA of the CDR3: TGTGCCAGCAGCTTAGCGAGGTGGTCGAACCCCGGGGAGCTGTTTTTT.

This chain links TRBV7-9 with TRBJ2-5, with a tentative D call TRBD1 (6 bases). The CDR3 runs 14 residues. V lost 5 bases and J 7 bases, leaving 17 bases between the germline ends. Germline CDR1 SEHNR, CDR2 FQNEAQ (reference sequence). The chain's CDR3 is CASSLRVGAGTQYF. For the CDR3, the DNA is TGTGCCAGCAGCCTCCGTGTGGGGGCGGGGACCCAGTACTTC.

The chain combines TRBV5-4 with TRBJ2-7, with D tentatively TRBD2 (6 bases). The CDR3 extends over 15 amino acids. V was shortened by 1 base and J by 2 bases, with 13 bases between the two germline ends. The germline CDR1 and CDR2 sequences are SGHNT and YYREEE (reference sequence). The CDR3 sequence is CASSLSLATPYEQYF. In DNA form, the CDR3 reads TGTGCCAGCAGCTTGTCCCTAGCGACCCCCTACGAGCAGTACTTC.

The CDR3 DNA reads TGTGCCTGGTCCCCAGGGGGCGGCACAGATACGCAGTATTTT. This gives the protein CAWSPGGGTDTQYF. This chain joins TRBV30 and TRBJ2-3; 8 bases are a match to TRBD1. Looked up from germline, CDR1 is GTSNPN and CDR2 is SVGIG (reference sequence). This CDR3 is built from 14 residues. The V segment lost 5 bases and the J segment 1 base; nucleotides outside the gene matches: 5.

This clone showed up just a few times. J is TRBJ1-5 and V is TRBV2; the D is unclear. V lost 2 bases, J lost 4 bases, and 6 bases lay in between. The CDR3 covers 13 residues. Germline V CDR1 and CDR2: SNHLY, FYNNEI. CDR3 loop: CASSESLNQPQHF. The DNA for the CDR3 is TGTGCCAGCAGTGAATCCTTAAATCAGCCCCAGCATTTT.